This T cell receptor beta chain stems from a study of cytomegalovirus exposure and HLA in healthy donors. Study-wide findings and caveats: Evidence from a later analysis indicated that most CMV-associated TCR beta chains looked HLA-restricted. The classifier reportedly diagnosed cytomegalovirus status with high specificity and sensitivity.

The PCR contained 60 Vbeta and 13 Jbeta primers. The assay was immunoSEQ multiplex PCR, and TCRdb's table has in-frame clones only and misses some. This table holds around 170,000 clones, about 85% found once. Remarks on this clone: The antigen remains unidentified.

Trimming at V came to 2 bases and at J to 6 bases, leaving 11 bases not matched to a gene. CDR1 and CDR2 from the germline V gene are MNHEY and SVGAGI. This CDR3 comprises 16 residues. The chain uses TRBV6-5 and TRBJ1-2; 8 bases line up with TRBD1. The clonotype comes from a man aged 50 to 59 in good health and CMV-seronegative. The sequencing sample was made of PBMCs. CDR3 bases: TGTGCCAGCAGTTACCTAATTGGACAGGGAGGCAATGGCTACACCTTC. Its protein is CASSYLIGQGGNGYTF.